The clone carrying this TCR delta chain has just a few counts. Its antigen is still unknown. These data come from a study of human gamma delta and Vdelta1 T cells. The CDR3 is made up of 25 amino acids. From germline, CDR1 is TSWWSYY and CDR2 QGS. With 5 bases clipped from V and 4 bases from J, the junction kept 38 bases outside the gene matches. TCRdb made new clone calls on the PCR reads using CATT. Here the sample spans about 6,500 delta-chain clones, over 30% being singletons. Whole-study results and caveats: Delta One T cells were reportedly polyclonal and broadly cytotoxic against acute myeloid leukemia.

The chain joins TRDV1 to TRDJ1; 9 nucleotides agree with TRDD3. Specimen: Vdelta1 gamma-delta T cells from blood grown in culture (DOT cells). The receptor was isolated from a human donor in good health. CDR3 residues: CALGNLLPVGDSQKEAWGIFDKLIF. CDR3 nucleotide sequence: TGTGCTCTTGGGAACCTTCTTCCCGTCGGGGATTCACAGAAGGAGGCCTGGGGGATTTTCGATAAACTCATCTTT.